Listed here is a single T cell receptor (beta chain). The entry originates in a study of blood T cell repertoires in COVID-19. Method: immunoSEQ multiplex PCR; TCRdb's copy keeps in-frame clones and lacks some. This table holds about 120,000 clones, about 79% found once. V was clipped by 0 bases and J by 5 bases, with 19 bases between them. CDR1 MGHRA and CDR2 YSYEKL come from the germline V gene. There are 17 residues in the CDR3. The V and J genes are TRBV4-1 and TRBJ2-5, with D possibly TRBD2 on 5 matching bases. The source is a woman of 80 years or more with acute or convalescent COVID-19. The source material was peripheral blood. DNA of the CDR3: TGCGCCAGCAGCCAAGATCGAGGGCAAATCCAAGGGGAGACCCAGTACTTC. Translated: CASSQDRGQIQGETQYF.